This TCR beta chain was identified during a study of blood T cells in healthy people across ages. CDR3 length: 21 residues. Looked up from germline, CDR1 is MNHEY and CDR2 is SVGEGT. Trimming took off 2 bases at V and 0 bases at J, with 23 bases between the two ends. PBMCs numbering at least 6.5 million were isolated per sample. This clonotype appeared many times. Its antigen remains unknown. The use of a sample-barcoded 5' primer and a J-beta primer mix characterized a second PCR of roughly 6 to 11 cycles. TCRdb called the 5' RACE reads again in MiXCR, with one record for every CDR3 protein. This table has about 780,000 distinct CDR3 sequences, about half appearing once. Overall study findings and caveats: While age rose, TCR beta diversity per million T cells dropped in a roughly linear way. Underestimates were what the diversity estimates from one million T cells were considered to be.

This sequence originates from an elderly man in good health. The sequenced sample consisted of blood. The chain combines TRBV6-2 or TRBV6-3 with TRBJ2-6, with a possible D match to TRBD2 (6 bases). The DNA for the CDR3 is TGTGCCAGCAGTTACACTTGGGACTCCTACTTCCCTAGCTCTGGGGCCAACGTCCTGACTTTC. Amino acid sequence: CASSYTWDSYFPSSGANVLTF.